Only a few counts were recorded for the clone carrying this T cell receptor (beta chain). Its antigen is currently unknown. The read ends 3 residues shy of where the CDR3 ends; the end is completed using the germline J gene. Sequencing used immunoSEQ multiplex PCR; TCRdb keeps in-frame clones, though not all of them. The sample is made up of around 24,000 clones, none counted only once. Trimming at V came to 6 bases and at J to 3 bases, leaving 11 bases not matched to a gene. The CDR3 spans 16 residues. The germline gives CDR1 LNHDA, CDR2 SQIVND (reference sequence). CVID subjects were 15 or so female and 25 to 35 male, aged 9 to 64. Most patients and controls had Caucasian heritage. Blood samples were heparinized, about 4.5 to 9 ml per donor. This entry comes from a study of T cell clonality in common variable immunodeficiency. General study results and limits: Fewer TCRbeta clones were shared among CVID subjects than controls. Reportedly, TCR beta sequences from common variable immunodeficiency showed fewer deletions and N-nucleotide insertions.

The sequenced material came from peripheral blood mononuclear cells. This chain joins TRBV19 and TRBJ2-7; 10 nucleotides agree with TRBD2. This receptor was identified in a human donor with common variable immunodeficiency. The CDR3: CASSSPPGLANYEQYF. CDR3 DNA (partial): TGTGCCAGTAGCTCTCCGCCGGGACTAGCGAACTACGAG.